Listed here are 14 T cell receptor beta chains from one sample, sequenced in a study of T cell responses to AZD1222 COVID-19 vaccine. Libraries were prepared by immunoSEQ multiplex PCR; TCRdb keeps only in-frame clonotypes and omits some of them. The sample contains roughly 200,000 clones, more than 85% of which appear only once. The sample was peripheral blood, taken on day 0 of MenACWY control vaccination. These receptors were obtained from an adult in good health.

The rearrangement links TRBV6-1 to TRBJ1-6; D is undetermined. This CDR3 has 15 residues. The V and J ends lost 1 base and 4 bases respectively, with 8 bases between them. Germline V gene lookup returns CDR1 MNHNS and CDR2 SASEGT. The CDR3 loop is CASSEVGSYNSPLHF. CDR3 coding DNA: TGTGCCAGCAGTGAAGTGGGCAGTTATAATTCACCCCTCCACTTT.

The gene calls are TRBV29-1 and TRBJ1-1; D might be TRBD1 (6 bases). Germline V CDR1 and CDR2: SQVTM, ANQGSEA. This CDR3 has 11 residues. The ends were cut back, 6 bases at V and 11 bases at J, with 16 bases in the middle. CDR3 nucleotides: TGCAGCGTCCTCACGGAGGGGGACGCTTTCTTT. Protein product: CSVLTEGDAFF.

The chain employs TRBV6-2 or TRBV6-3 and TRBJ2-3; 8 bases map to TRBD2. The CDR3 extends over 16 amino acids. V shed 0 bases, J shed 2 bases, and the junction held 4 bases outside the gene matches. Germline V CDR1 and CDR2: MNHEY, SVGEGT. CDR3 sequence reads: CASSYSGGGFTDTQYF. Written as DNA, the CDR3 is TGTGCCAGCAGTTACTCCGGCGGGGGGTTCACAGATACGCAGTATTTT.

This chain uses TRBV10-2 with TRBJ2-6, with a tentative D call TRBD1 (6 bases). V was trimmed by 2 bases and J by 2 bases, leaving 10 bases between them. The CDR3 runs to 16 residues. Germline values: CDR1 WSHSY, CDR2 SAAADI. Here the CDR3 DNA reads TGCGCCAGCAGTGAGGGGGGACATGCTGGGGCCAACGTCCTGACTTTC. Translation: CASSEGGHAGANVLTF.

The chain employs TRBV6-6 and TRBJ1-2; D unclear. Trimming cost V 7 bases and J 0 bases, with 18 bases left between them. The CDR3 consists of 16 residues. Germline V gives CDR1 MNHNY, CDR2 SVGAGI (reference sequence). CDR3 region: CASTSGGFRANYGYTF. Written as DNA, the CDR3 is TGTGCCAGCACCTCAGGAGGGTTCAGAGCTAACTATGGCTACACCTTC.

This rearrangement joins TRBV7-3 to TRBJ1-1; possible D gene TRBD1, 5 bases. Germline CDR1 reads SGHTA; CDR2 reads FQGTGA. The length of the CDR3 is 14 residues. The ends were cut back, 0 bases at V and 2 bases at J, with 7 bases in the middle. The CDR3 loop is CASSLTDTNTEAFF. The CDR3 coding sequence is TGTGCCAGCAGCTTAACGGACACAAACACTGAAGCTTTCTTT.

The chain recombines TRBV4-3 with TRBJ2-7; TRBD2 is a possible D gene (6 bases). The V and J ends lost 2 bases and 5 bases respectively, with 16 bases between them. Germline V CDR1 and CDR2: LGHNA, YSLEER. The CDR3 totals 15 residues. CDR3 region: CASSQIGGAKDEQYF. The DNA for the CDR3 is TGCGCCAGCAGCCAAATCGGAGGGGCGAAGGACGAGCAGTACTTC.

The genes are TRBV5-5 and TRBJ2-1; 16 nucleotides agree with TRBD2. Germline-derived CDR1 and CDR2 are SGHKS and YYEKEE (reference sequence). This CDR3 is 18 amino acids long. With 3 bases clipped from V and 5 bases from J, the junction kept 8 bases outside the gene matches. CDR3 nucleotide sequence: TGTGCCAGCAGCTATGGACCGGGACTAGCGGGGGGGCACAATGAGCAGTTCTTC. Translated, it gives CASSYGPGLAGGHNEQFF.

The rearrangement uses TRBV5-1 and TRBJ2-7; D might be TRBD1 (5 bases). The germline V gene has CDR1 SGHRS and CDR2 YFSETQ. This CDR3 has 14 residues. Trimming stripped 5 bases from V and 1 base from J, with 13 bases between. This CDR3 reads CASRLTTASYEQYF. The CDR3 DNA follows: TGCGCCAGCAGATTGACGACAGCATCCTACGAGCAGTACTTC.

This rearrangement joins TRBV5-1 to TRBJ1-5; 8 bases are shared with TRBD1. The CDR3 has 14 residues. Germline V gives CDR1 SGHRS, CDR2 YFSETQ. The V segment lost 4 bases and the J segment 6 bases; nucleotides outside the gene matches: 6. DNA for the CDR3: TGCGCCAGCAGCCTGACGACAGGGGCTCAGCCCCAGCATTTT. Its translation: CASSLTTGAQPQHF.

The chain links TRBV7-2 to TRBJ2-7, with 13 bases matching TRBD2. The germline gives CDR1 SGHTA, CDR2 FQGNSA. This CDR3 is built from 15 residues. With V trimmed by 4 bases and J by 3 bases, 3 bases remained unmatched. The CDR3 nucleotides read TGTGCCAGCAGCTACGGACTAGCGGGGGACTACGAGCAGTACTTC. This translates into CASSYGLAGDYEQYF.

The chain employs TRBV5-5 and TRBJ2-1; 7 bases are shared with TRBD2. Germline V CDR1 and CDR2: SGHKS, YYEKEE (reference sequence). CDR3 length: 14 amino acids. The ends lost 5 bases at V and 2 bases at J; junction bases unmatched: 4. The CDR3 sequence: CASRSGDPYNEQFF. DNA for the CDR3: TGTGCCAGCAGGAGCGGGGACCCCTACAATGAGCAGTTCTTC.

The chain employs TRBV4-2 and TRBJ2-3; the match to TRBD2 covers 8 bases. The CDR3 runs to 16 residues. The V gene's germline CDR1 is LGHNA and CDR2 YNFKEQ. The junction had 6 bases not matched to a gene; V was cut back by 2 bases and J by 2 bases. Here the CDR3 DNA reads TGTGCCAGCAGCCAACCCCCGGGGGGGCTCACAGATACGCAGTATTTT. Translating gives CASSQPPGGLTDTQYF.

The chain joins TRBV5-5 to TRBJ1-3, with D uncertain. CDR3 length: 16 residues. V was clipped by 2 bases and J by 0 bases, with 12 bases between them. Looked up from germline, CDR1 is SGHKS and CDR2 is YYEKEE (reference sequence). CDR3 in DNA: TGTGCCAGCAGCTTTCAGACGGAGCTCTCTGGAAACACCATATATTTT. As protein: CASSFQTELSGNTIYF. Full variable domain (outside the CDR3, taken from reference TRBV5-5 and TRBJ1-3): DAGVTQSPTHLIKTRGQQVTLRCSPISGHKSVSWYQQVLGQGPQFIFQYYEKEERGRGNFPDRFSARQFPNYSSELNVNALLLGDSALYLCASSFQTELSGNTIYFGEGSWLTVV.